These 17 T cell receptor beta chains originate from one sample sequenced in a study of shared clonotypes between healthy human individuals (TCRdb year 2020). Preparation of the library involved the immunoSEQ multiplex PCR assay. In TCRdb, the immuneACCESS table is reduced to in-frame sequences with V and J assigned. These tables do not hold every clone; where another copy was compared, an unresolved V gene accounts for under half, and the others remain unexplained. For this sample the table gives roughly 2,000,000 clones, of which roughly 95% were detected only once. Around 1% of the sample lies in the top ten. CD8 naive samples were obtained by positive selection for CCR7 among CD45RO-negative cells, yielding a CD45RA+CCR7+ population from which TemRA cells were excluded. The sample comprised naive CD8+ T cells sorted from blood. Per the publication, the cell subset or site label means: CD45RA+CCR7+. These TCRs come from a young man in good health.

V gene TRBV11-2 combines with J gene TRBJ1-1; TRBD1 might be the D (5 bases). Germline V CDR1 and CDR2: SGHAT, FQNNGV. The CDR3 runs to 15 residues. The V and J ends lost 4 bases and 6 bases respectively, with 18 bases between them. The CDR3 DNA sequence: TGTGCCAGCAGCTCGGCCGTAGGGGTCAAAGCTGAAGCTTTCTTT. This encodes CASSSAVGVKAEAFF.

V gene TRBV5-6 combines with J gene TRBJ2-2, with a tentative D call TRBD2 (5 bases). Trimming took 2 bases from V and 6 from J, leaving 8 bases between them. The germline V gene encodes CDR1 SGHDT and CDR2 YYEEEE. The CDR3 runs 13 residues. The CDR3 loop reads CASSLELAGELFF. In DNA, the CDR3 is TGTGCCAGCAGCTTAGAACTAGCCGGGGAGCTGTTTTTT.

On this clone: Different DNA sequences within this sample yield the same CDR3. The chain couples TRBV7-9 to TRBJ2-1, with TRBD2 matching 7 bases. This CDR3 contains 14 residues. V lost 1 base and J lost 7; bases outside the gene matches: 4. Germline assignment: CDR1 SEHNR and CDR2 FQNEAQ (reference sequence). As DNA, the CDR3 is TGTGCCAGCAGCTTAGAGGGTAGCGGGAATGAGCAGTTCTTC. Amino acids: CASSLEGSGNEQFF.

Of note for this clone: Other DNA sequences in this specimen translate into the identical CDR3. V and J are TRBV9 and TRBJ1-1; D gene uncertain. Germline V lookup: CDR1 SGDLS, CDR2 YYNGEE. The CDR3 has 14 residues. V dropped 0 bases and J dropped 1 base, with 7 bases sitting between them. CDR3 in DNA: TGTGCCAGCAGCGTAGCCGGGTCGAACACTGAAGCTTTCTTT. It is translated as CASSVAGSNTEAFF.

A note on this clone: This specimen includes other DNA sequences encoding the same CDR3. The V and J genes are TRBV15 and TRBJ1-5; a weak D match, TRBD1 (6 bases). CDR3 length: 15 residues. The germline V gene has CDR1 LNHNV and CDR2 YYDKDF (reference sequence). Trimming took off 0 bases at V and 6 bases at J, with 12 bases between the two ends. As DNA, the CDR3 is TGTGCCACCAGCAGAGACAGGGGATCCGGTCAGCCCCAGCATTTT. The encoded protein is CATSRDRGSGQPQHF.

The CDR3 loop is CASSEAPPGSGLYEQYF. In nucleotides, the CDR3 is TGTGCCAGCAGTGAAGCCCCACCCGGAAGCGGGCTCTACGAGCAGTACTTC. The rearrangement uses TRBV2 and TRBJ2-7; TRBD2 is a possible D gene (6 bases). Trimming pared 0 bases from V and 3 bases from J, leaving 18 bases between. Germline lookup yields CDR1 SNHLY and CDR2 FYNNEI. CDR3 length: 17 amino acids.

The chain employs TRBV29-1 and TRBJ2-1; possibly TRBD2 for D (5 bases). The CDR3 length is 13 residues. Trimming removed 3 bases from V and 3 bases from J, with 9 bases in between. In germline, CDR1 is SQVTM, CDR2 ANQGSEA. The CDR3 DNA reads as TGCAGCGTTGACTCAGGAGGCTACAATGAGCAGTTCTTC. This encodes CSVDSGGYNEQFF.

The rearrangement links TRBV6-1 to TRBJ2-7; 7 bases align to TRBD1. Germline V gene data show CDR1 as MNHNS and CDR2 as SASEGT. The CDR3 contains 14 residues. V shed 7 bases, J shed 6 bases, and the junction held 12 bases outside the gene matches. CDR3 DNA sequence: TGTGCCAGCACCAGACAGGGAATTCCCCTCGAGCAGTACTTC. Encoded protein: CASTRQGIPLEQYF.

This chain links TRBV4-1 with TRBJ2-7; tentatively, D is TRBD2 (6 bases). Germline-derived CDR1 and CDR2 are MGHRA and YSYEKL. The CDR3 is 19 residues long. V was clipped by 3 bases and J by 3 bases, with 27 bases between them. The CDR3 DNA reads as TGCGCCAGCAGCCAGTCAAACCTACCGGGGGAGGAGGGGAACTACGAGCAGTACTTC. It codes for CASSQSNLPGEEGNYEQYF.

The CDR3 region has the DNA TGTGCCAGTAGTCTGGTGATTGCGAACACTGAAGCTTTCTTT. This encodes CASSLVIANTEAFF. V usage is TRBV19 and J usage is TRBJ1-1; D call uncertain. Trimming shortened V by 5 bases and J by 1 base, and 11 bases separated the two germline ends. The CDR3 consists of 14 residues. In germline, CDR1 is LNHDA, CDR2 SQIVND (reference sequence).

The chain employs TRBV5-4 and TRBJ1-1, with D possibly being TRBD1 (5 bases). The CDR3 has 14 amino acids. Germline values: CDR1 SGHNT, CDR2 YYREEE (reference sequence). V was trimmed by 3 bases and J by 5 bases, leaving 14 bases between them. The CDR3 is CASSSTWGETEAFF. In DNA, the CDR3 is TGTGCCAGCAGCTCCACCTGGGGGGAAACTGAAGCTTTCTTT. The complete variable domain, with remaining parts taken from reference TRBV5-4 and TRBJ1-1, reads ETGVTQSPTHLIKTRGQQVTLRCSSQSGHNTVSWYQQALGQGPQFIFQYYREEENGRGNFPPRFSGLQFPNYSSELNVNALELDDSALYLCASSSTWGETEAFFGQGTRLTVV.

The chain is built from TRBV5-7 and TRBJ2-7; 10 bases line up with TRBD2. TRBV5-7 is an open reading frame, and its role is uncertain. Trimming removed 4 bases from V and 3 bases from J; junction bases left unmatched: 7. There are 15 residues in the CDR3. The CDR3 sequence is CASSPELAGCYEQYF. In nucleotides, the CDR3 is TGTGCCAGCAGCCCCGAACTAGCGGGATGCTACGAGCAGTACTTC.

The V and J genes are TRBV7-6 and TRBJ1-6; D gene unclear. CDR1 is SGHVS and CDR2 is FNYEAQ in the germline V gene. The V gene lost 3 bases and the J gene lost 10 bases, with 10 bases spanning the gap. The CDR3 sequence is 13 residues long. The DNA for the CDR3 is TGTGCCAGCAGCTTGACCCCTGAATCACCCCTCCACTTT. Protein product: CASSLTPESPLHF.

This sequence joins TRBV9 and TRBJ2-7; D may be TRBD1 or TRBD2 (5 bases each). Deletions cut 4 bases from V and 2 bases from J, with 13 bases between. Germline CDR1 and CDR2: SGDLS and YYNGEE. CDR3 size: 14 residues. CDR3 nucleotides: TGTGCCAGCAGCCGCGCTGGGGGTGCCTACGAGCAGTACTTC. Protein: CASSRAGGAYEQYF.

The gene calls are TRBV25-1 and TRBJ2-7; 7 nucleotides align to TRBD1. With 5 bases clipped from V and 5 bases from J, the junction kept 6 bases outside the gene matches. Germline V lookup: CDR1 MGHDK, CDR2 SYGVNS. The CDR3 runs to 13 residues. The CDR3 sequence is CASSLTGSDEQYF. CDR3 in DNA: TGTGCCAGCAGTTTGACAGGGTCGGACGAGCAGTACTTC.

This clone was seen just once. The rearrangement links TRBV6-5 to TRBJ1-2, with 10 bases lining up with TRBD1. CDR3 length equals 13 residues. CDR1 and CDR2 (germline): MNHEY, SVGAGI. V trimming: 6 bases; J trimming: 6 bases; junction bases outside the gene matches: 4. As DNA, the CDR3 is TGTGCCAGCAGGGACAGGGGGTTACATGGCTACACCTTC. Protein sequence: CASRDRGLHGYTF.

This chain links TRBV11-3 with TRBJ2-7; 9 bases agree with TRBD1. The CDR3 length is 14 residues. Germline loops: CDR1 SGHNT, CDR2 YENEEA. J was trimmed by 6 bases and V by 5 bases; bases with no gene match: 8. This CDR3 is CASSPGTGRFEQYF. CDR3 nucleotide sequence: TGTGCCAGCAGCCCCGGGACAGGGCGCTTCGAGCAGTACTTC.